This is a list of T cell receptor beta chains from one sample in a study of glioma-infiltrating T cells. TCRdb called the multiplex PCR reads again in MiXCR, with one record for every CDR3 protein. This table has about 89,000 distinct CDR3 sequences, 20% to 25% appearing once. The material sequenced was glioma tissue, nonneoplastic brain tissue, or PBMCs (not recorded which). These receptors came from a human donor with low-grade glioma or glioblastoma, undergoing nonglioma brain surgery, or in good health (not recorded which). CDR3s include the opening cysteine and the closing phenylalanine or tryptophan.

V gene: TRBV20-1
J gene: TRBJ1-1
CDR3 protein: CSAKGGNTEAFF

V gene: TRBV7-2
J gene: TRBJ2-1
CDR3 protein: CASSNRSGGYNEQFF

V gene: TRBV7-6
J gene: TRBJ2-1
CDR3 protein: CASSPFLAGGYNEQFF

V gene: TRBV6-2/TRBV6-3
J gene: TRBJ2-5
CDR3 protein: CASSYRTSGIQETQYF

V gene: TRBV19
J gene: TRBJ2-7
CDR3 protein: CASSIAGTRSYEQYF

V gene: TRBV2
J gene: TRBJ2-4
CDR3 protein: CASSSDRASDIQYF

V gene: TRBV18
J gene: TRBJ1-1
CDR3 protein: CASSPRRWGNTEAFF

V gene: TRBV12-3/TRBV12-4
J gene: TRBJ2-1
CDR3 protein: CASSFSHNEQFF

V gene: TRBV4-1
J gene: TRBJ1-2
CDR3 protein: CASSQEERTGPNYGYTF

V gene: TRBV6-1
J gene: TRBJ2-7
CDR3 protein: CASSSSSWTGATGEQYF

V gene: TRBV20-1
J gene: TRBJ1-2
CDR3 protein: CSASPPLTGSDYGYTF